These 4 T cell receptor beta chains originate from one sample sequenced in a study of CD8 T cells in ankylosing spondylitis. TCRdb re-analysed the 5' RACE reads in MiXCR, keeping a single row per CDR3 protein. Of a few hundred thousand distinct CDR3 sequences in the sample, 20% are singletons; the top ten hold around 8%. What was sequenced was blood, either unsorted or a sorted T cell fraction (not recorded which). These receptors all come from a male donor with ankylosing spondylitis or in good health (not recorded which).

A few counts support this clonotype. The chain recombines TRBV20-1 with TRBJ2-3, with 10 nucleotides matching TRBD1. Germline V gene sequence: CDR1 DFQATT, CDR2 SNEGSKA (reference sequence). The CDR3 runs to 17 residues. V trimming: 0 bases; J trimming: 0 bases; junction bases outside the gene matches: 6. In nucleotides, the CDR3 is TGCAGTGCTAGAGACCCCGGGACAGGGGCTAGCACAGATACGCAGTATTTT. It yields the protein CSARDPGTGASTDTQYF.

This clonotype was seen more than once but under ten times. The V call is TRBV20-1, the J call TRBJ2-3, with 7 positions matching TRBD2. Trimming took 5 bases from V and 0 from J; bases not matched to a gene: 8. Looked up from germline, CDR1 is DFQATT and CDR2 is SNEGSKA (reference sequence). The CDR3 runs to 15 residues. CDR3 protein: CSARGGLSSTDTQYF. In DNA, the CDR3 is TGCAGTGCTCGCGGGGGACTGTCGAGCACAGATACGCAGTATTTT.

CDR3: CSARVPGQGAYEQYV. The CDR3 region has the DNA TGCAGTGCTAGAGTTCCGGGACAGGGAGCCTACGAGCAGTACGTC. This chain uses TRBV20-1 with TRBJ2-7; 9 bases agree with TRBD1. Unmatched junction bases numbered 6, after V lost 1 base and J lost 2 bases. Germline CDR1 reads DFQATT; CDR2 reads SNEGSKA (reference sequence). CDR3 length: 15 residues.

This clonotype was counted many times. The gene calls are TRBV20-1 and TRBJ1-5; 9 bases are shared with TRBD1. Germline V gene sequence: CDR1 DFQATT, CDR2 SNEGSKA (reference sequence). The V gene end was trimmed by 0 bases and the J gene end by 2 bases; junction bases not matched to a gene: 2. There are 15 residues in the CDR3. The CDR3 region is CSARDTGGGNQPQHF. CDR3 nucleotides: TGCAGTGCTAGAGATACAGGGGGCGGCAATCAGCCCCAGCATTTT.